Detailed here is one TCR beta chain. Here immunoSEQ multiplex PCR was the method, and the copy in TCRdb shows in-frame clones only, minus some. The top ten clones hold about 1.2% of a sample with about 31,000 clones, around 80% of them seen once. These data are taken from a study of T cells in narcolepsy. The germline CDR1 and CDR2 sequences are MNHNY and SVGAGI (reference sequence). The CDR3 has 14 amino acids. V lost 8 bases and J 5 bases, leaving 18 bases between the germline ends. This clonotype originated in a human donor with narcolepsy. Sequenced sample: CD45RA- memory CD4+ T cells from PBMCs. V and J are TRBV6-6 and TRBJ1-1; no definite D call. The CDR3 reads CASRHPGLETEAFF. CDR3 coding DNA: TGTGCCAGCCGTCACCCGGGGTTGGAGACTGAAGCTTTCTTT.